The 21 T cell receptor beta chains below come from one sample, sequenced in a study of cytomegalovirus exposure and HLA in healthy donors. Use of 60 Vbeta and 13 Jbeta primers characterized the PCR. The protocol was immunoSEQ multiplex PCR, while the TCRdb copy is restricted to in-frame clones and leaves out a portion. This table has some 120,000 clones, around 74% appearing once. Sequenced input: PBMCs. The receptors were sampled from a woman in her forties or fifties in good health and CMV-seropositive.

The gene calls are TRBV4-2 and TRBJ2-3; D perhaps matches TRBD2 (6 bases). V dropped 4 bases and J dropped 3 bases, with 17 bases sitting between them. The CDR3 spans 16 residues. Per germline, CDR1 LGHNA and CDR2 YNFKEQ. CDR3 DNA: TGTGCCAGCAGCCCCGCAGGAGGGTCCGGTACAGATACGCAGTATTTT. It yields the protein CASSPAGGSGTDTQYF.

Notes on this clone: Mismatch with germline at one junction end may stem from a read error. The J gene is TRBJ2-2, the V gene TRBV5-1, with unresolved D. The germline gives CDR1 SGHRS, CDR2 YFSETQ. The CDR3 length is 14 residues. The CDR3 loop is CASTVAAKTGELFF. The CDR3 region has the DNA TGCGCCAGCACGGTAGCAGCGAAAACCGGGGAGCTGTTTTTT.

This clone has more than one count but fewer than ten. The chain recombines TRBV27 with TRBJ2-7; TRBD2 might be the D (6 bases). Trimming removed 5 bases from V and 3 bases from J, with 17 bases in between. Germline V lookup: CDR1 MNHEY, CDR2 SMNVEV (reference sequence). This CDR3 has 15 amino acids. CDR3 nucleotides: TGTGCCAGCAGTGTACGACTAGTGGAACGCTACGAGCAGTACTTC. The encoded protein is CASSVRLVERYEQYF.

The J gene is TRBJ2-1, the V gene TRBV9; TRBD2 matches 13 bases. Per the germline V gene, CDR1 is SGDLS and CDR2 is YYNGEE. The CDR3 length is 13 residues. J was trimmed by 14 bases and V by 4 bases; bases with no gene match: 6. This CDR3 reads CASSSGLAGMEFF. The CDR3 nucleotides are TGTGCCAGCAGCTCGGGACTAGCGGGGATGGAGTTCTTC. The full variable domain, rest sourced from reference TRBV9 and TRBJ2-1, is DSGVTQTPKHLITATGQRVTLRCSPRSGDLSVYWYQQSLDQGLQFLIQYYNGEERAKGNILERFSAQQFPDLHSELNLSSLELGDSALYFCASSSGLAGMEFFGPGTRLTVL.

CDR3 sequence: CASSAGQEETQYF. CDR3 nucleotide sequence: TGTGCCAGCAGCGCTGGACAGGAAGAGACCCAGTACTTC. The chain joins TRBV9 to TRBJ2-5; TRBD1 matches 7 bases. Germline CDR1 is SGDLS and CDR2 is YYNGEE. V lost 3 bases to trimming and J lost 3 bases; unmatched junction nucleotides: 2. The CDR3 covers 13 residues. The whole variable domain, filled in from reference TRBV9 and TRBJ2-5, reads DSGVTQTPKHLITATGQRVTLRCSPRSGDLSVYWYQQSLDQGLQFLIQYYNGEERAKGNILERFSAQQFPDLHSELNLSSLELGDSALYFCASSAGQEETQYFGPGTRLLVL.

This clone came up once. V is TRBV19 and J is TRBJ1-5, with D uncertain. The germline gives CDR1 LNHDA, CDR2 SQIVND (reference sequence). The CDR3 consists of 13 residues. V lost 4 bases to trimming and J lost 5 bases, with 9 bases between them. CDR3 in DNA: TGTGCCAGTAGTACCTACCACGATCAGCCCCAGCATTTT. This codes for CASSTYHDQPQHF.

CDR3 loop: CASSEVISPLHF. CDR3 nucleotide sequence: TGTGCCAGCAGTGAAGTTATTTCACCCCTCCACTTT. The chain recombines TRBV6-1 with TRBJ1-6; D remains ambiguous. V was pared by 1 base and J by 9 bases, with 4 bases between. Per the germline V gene, CDR1 is MNHNS and CDR2 is SASEGT. The CDR3 extends over 12 amino acids.

In this sample, this clone turned up a few times. V is TRBV7-2 and J is TRBJ1-2, with TRBD1 matching 7 bases. V was clipped by 1 base and J by 7 bases; unmatched bases: 3. Germline CDR1 reads SGHTA; CDR2 reads FQGNSA. This CDR3 contains 13 residues. CDR3 bases: TGTGCCAGCAGCTTAGTCCCAGGGGGTGGCTACACCTTC. Residues: CASSLVPGGGYTF.

This rearrangement joins TRBV7-2 to TRBJ2-5, with TRBD1 as a possible D gene (6 bases). The CDR3 has 18 residues. CDR1 is SGHTA, CDR2 FQGNSA, per germline. Trimming took off 5 bases at V and 7 bases at J, with 29 bases between the two ends. The CDR3 coding sequence is TGTGCCAGCAGCCGCGCGCCCCAGGCTGAGCGCCTAGGGGGGACCCAGTACTTC. Protein sequence: CASSRAPQAERLGGTQYF. Full variable domain (outside the CDR3, taken from reference TRBV7-2 and TRBJ2-5): GAGVSQSPSNKVTEKGKDVELRCDPISGHTALYWYRQSLGQGLEFLIYFQGNSAPDKSGLPSDRFSAERTGGSVSTLTIQRTQQEDSAVYLCASSRAPQAERLGGTQYFGPGTRLLVL.

This chain connects TRBV15 to TRBJ2-7; TRBD2 aligns across 7 bases. CDR1 and CDR2 (germline): LNHNV, YYDKDF (reference sequence). Trimming removed 4 bases from V and 0 bases from J; junction bases left unmatched: 3. The CDR3 totals 14 residues. The CDR3 is CATSTGGSSYEQYF. The CDR3 nucleotides read TGTGCCACCAGCACCGGGGGGAGCTCCTACGAGCAGTACTTC.

Only a few counts were recorded for this clone. The V call is TRBV7-2, the J call TRBJ1-2; D perhaps matches TRBD1 (5 bases). The CDR3 is 14 residues long. Germline assignment: CDR1 SGHTA and CDR2 FQGNSA. Trimming cost V 5 bases and J 3 bases, with 13 bases left between them. CDR3 DNA sequence: TGTGCCAGCAGCCCCCCGGGAGGGGACTATGGCTACACCTTC. Amino acid sequence: CASSPPGGDYGYTF.

The chain carries TRBV5-6 and TRBJ2-6, with D hard to call. Trimming stripped 1 base from V and 0 bases from J, with 5 bases between. Germline CDR1 SGHDT, CDR2 YYEEEE. This CDR3 is built from 15 residues. CDR3 nucleotide sequence: TGTGCCAGCAGCTTGAGCCCCTCTGGGGCCAACGTCCTGACTTTC. Its protein is CASSLSPSGANVLTF. Using reference TRBV5-6 and TRBJ2-6 for the parts outside the CDR3, the full variable domain is DAGVTQSPTHLIKTRGQQVTLRCSPKSGHDTVSWYQQALGQGPQFIFQYYEEEERQRGNFPDRFSGHQFPNYSSELNVNALLLGDSALYLCASSLSPSGANVLTFGAGSRLTVL.

This chain connects TRBV29-1 to TRBJ1-2, with D perhaps matching TRBD1 (5 bases). Germline CDR1 SQVTM, CDR2 ANQGSEA. V lost 6 bases to trimming and J lost 0 bases, with 11 bases between them. CDR3 size: 13 residues. In DNA, the CDR3 is TGCAGCGTCCAAGACAGATCTAACTATGGCTACACCTTC. Encoded protein: CSVQDRSNYGYTF.

J is TRBJ2-7 and V is TRBV7-2, with TRBD2 matching 10 bases. Trimming took 4 bases from V and 5 from J; bases not matched to a gene: 5. The germline CDR1 and CDR2 sequences are SGHTA and FQGNSA. The CDR3 loop spans 14 amino acids. CDR3 in amino acids: CASSSGTSVHEQYF. The CDR3 DNA follows: TGTGCCAGCAGCTCGGGGACTAGCGTCCACGAGCAGTACTTC.

The chain joins TRBV7-9 to TRBJ1-2; D perhaps matches TRBD1 (6 bases). The CDR3 has 15 amino acids. Germline V gene data show CDR1 as SEHNR and CDR2 as FQNEAQ (reference sequence). V dropped 5 bases and J dropped 3 bases, with 16 bases sitting between them. CDR3 DNA: TGTGCCAGCAGCCCAGGTGGGGGCCGTGACTATGGCTACACCTTC. It specifies CASSPGGGRDYGYTF. The full variable domain, its missing parts supplied by reference TRBV7-9 and TRBJ1-2, is DTGVSQNPRHKITKRGQNVTFRCDPISEHNRLYWYRQTLGQGPEFLTYFQNEAQLEKSRLLSDRFSAERPKGSFSTLEIQRTEQGDSAMYLCASSPGGGRDYGYTFGSGTRLTVV.

V and J are TRBV7-9 and TRBJ2-3; D not certain. V was cut by 1 base and J by 3 bases, with 11 bases left in between. The CDR3 is made up of 15 amino acids. The V gene's germline CDR1 is SEHNR and CDR2 FQNEAQ (reference sequence). CDR3 sequence (DNA): TGTGCCAGCAGCTTAGATCGACTGTCAACAGATACGCAGTATTTT. Protein sequence: CASSLDRLSTDTQYF.

Only a few counts were recorded for this clone. The V gene is TRBV10-2, the J gene TRBJ1-2; maybe TRBD1 (5 bases). Trimming took 7 bases from V and 3 from J, leaving 9 bases between them. Germline CDR1 reads WSHSY; CDR2 reads SAAADI. The CDR3 extends over 12 amino acids. The CDR3 DNA reads TGCGCCAGCACCCAGGGTGACTATGGCTACACCTTC. It codes for CASTQGDYGYTF.

The V gene is TRBV29-1, the J gene TRBJ2-7; 9 bases map to TRBD1. With 5 bases clipped from V and 6 bases from J, the junction kept 8 bases outside the gene matches. Looked up from germline, CDR1 is SQVTM and CDR2 is ANQGSEA. The CDR3 consists of 13 residues. The CDR3 nucleotides are TGCAGCGTTATCGGGACAGGGTTTTCCGAGCAGTACTTC. Residues: CSVIGTGFSEQYF.

This clone turned up a few times. The chain couples TRBV15 to TRBJ1-1; D remains ambiguous. The CDR3 extends over 14 amino acids. The ends were cut back, 9 bases at V and 3 bases at J, with 17 bases in the middle. Germline loops: CDR1 LNHNV, CDR2 YYDKDF (reference sequence). The CDR3 nucleotides read TGTGCCACGGCGACGGCCAGTCGGGACACTGAAGCTTTCTTT. Residues: CATATASRDTEAFF.

V and J are TRBV5-4 and TRBJ2-7; 7 nucleotides align to TRBD2. J gave up 3 bases and V 0 bases, and 6 bases lay outside the gene matches. CDR1 and CDR2 from the germline V gene are SGHNT and YYREEE (reference sequence). The CDR3 contains 15 residues. CDR3 sequence reads: CASSLDPSGDYEQYF. The CDR3 coding sequence is TGTGCCAGCAGCTTGGATCCTAGCGGAGACTACGAGCAGTACTTC.

The chain is built from TRBV18 and TRBJ2-7; no clear D. The germline V gene encodes CDR1 KGHSH and CDR2 LQKENI. V lost 2 bases to trimming and J lost 5 bases, with 7 bases between them. The length of the CDR3 is 12 residues. CDR3 sequence reads: CASSPFTDEQYF. The CDR3 DNA sequence: TGTGCCAGCTCACCATTCACAGACGAGCAGTACTTC.